The next 4 T cell receptor beta chains were all read from a single sample in a study of cytomegalovirus exposure and HLA in healthy donors. The PCR had 60 Vbeta and 13 Jbeta primers. The protocol was immunoSEQ multiplex PCR, while the TCRdb copy is restricted to in-frame clones and leaves out a portion. The table has 120,000 or so clones, 70% to 85% seen once. The sample consisted of PBMCs. All receptors derive from a man between 18 and 29 years old in good health and CMV-seropositive.

This sequence joins TRBV7-6 and TRBJ2-7, with D tentatively TRBD1 (6 bases). V lost 5 bases and J lost 1, with 12 bases in between. The germline V gene encodes CDR1 SGHVS and CDR2 FNYEAQ. The CDR3 length is 14 residues. In nucleotides, the CDR3 is TGTGCCAGCAGCGCCGCAGGACAGTCCTACGAGCAGTACTTC. Translated: CASSAAGQSYEQYF.

The chain joins TRBV5-1 to TRBJ2-3, with D possibly being TRBD2 (5 bases). The CDR3 totals 14 residues. CDR1 and CDR2 (germline): SGHRS, YFSETQ. V shed 0 bases and J shed 4 bases, with 9 bases lying between them. The CDR3 coding sequence is TGCGCCAGCAGCTTGGAAGGGCGGGCAGATACGCAGTATTTT. It specifies CASSLEGRADTQYF.

The V gene is TRBV28, the J gene TRBJ1-1; the D is unclear. Trimming took off 2 bases at V and 8 bases at J, with 9 bases between the two ends. The V gene's germline CDR1 is MDHEN and CDR2 SYDVKM. There are 12 residues in the CDR3. In DNA form, the CDR3 reads TGTGCCAGCAGTTTACCCTTGCGGGAAGCTTTCTTT. Its protein is CASSLPLREAFF. The full variable domain, its missing parts supplied by reference TRBV28 and TRBJ1-1, is DVKVTQSSRYLVKRTGEKVFLECVQDMDHENMFWYRQDPGLGLRLIYFSYDVKMKEKGDIPEGYSVSREKKERFSLILESASTNQTSMYLCASSLPLREAFFGQGTRLTVV.

This clone was found a few times. Other DNA sequences in the same sample also yield this CDR3. This rearrangement joins TRBV5-1 to TRBJ2-7; TRBD1 matches 9 bases. Losses at the gene ends were 0 bases for V and 2 bases for J; bases not matched to a gene: 0. Germline lookup yields CDR1 SGHRS and CDR2 YFSETQ. This CDR3 is 14 amino acids long. CDR3 coding DNA: TGCGCCAGCAGCTTGGGACAGGGGGCCTACGAGCAGTACTTC. It specifies CASSLGQGAYEQYF.